Sequencing of this T cell receptor beta chain was carried out in a study of regulatory T cells in long-lasting Graves disease (dated by TCRdb to 2020 to 2022). About the full investigation: In the newly diagnosed Graves' disease group, patients had been taking antithyroid drugs for less than 3 months. This study used TCR sequencing and RNA sequencing of peripheral blood to compare persistent Graves' disease patients against newly diagnosed Graves' disease patients. The study was registered as a clinical trial and conducted in China. A total of 33 samples were covered by TCR sequencing, comprising approximately 13 persistent and 20 or so newly diagnosed Graves' disease patients. Overall results and qualifications from the work: Compared with newly diagnosed patients, persistent Graves' disease patients had lower TCR Shannon entropy and fewer highly expanded clones, which suggests clonal expansion. TRBV28, TRBJ1-2 and TRBJ2-5 were preferentially used in persistent disease, while TRBV20-1 and TRBJ2-1 were favored in newly diagnosed disease. As a limitation, the authors acknowledged that the small sample size may reduce accuracy. Peripheral blood alone was examined, since thyroid tissue, which constituted the primary lesion, could not be accessed. Persistent patients shared more public clonotypes among themselves (around 3,000) than newly diagnosed patients did (approximately 970). Sequencing and analysis were restricted to the TCR beta chain.

In the paper's terms, the time point label means: newly diagnosed GD, antithyroid drugs for less than 3 months. For both TCR sequencing and RNA sequencing, RNA was extracted from PBMCs using TRIzol. The diagnosis of Graves' disease followed American Thyroid Association guidelines. Recruitment of patients was carried out at an endocrinology department in Xi'an, China. Each patient gave about 8.1 milliliters of peripheral blood, collected in an EDTA anticoagulant tube. PBMCs were isolated by Ficoll Paque Plus density gradient separation without further T cell sorting. RNA quality was checked with an Agilent 2100 Bioanalyzer and agarose gel, and concentration with a NanoDrop 2000. Library preparation used multiplex PCR. The sequencer was an Illumina HiSeq 4000. To build TCR beta libraries, CDR3 regions were amplified by Arm-PCR using iRepertoire HTBI primers. PCR products were gel purified before sequencing. On the authors' methods: A total of fewer than 80 TRBV and 14 TRBJ segments were identified across samples and were used for gene usage analysis of CDR3 amino acid clonotypes. COPE and FqMerger were used to merge filtered high-quality paired reads into contigs. Contigs were aligned with BLAST to IMGT TRBV, TRBD and TRBJ reference genes, and CDR3 was defined per IMGT. Any clonotype with a frequency above 0.1% was classified as a highly expanded clone. Shannon entropy served as the measure of repertoire diversity, while the Gini coefficient captured V-J evenness. Clonotypes shared by more than one individual were considered public. TCRdb's own reprocessing of the public reads used fastp at Q25 and MiXCR and kept productive beta chains. Rows are unified per CDR3 protein, each entry keeping the most common DNA and genes. These V and J calls originate from TCRdb's pipeline instead of the authors' own analysis. This sample gives 350,000 to 450,000 distinct CDR3 sequences in total; roughly 17% of them show up just once. Around 27% of the sample belongs to the ten largest clones.

Clipping removes 6 bases from V and 1 base from J, with 2 as the unmatched junction base count. Including the terminal cysteine and phenylalanine, the CDR3 comprises 13 residues. This entry keeps only the CDR3 DNA: 39 bases, framed from base 1. This clonotype was seen ten or more times. The target of this receptor is not known. Base quality data are lacking; no much larger clone is found one base away. This sample also appeared in a second study, on T cells in Graves' hyperthyroidism and ophthalmopathy. Per the second study: Stable Graves' hyperthyroidism was defined as the absence of progression to ophthalmopathy over 18 months of follow-up. The hyperthyroidism patients were between 18 and 65 years old and newly diagnosed, with a disease duration of less than 2 months. Patients with uncontrolled infections, other autoimmune diseases, pregnancy or lactation were excluded. Diagnoses were based on clinical symptoms, serum thyroxine and TRAb, thyroid ultrasound and orbital computed tomography. For the first round of RT-PCR on the TCR CDR3, the HTBI primer set was used together with the Qiagen OneStep RT-PCR kit. Most expanded thyroid clonotypes (frequency above 0.001) were also detected in blood, suggesting blood repertoires may reflect thyroid immune responses. Ophthalmopathy was separated from stable hyperthyroidism by a 13 V-J signature model, with approximately 85% sensitivity and just over 81% specificity obtained in cross-validation and 80%/75% obtained in testing. During validation, the model predicted progression to ophthalmopathy a median of around six months ahead of onset, with 70.59% sensitivity and under 85% specificity. A discovery cohort of approximately 97 patients, roughly 40 with Graves' ophthalmopathy and under 60 with stable Graves' hyperthyroidism, was used to find distinguishing TCR V-J signatures. Whether ophthalmopathy could be predicted prospectively was tested in an independent validation cohort made up of 18 to 20 hyperthyroidism patients plus 17 patients who later progressed to ophthalmopathy. The roughly 91 discovery patients were randomly split 7:3 into training and test sets. The study also compared thyroid tissue and blood T-cell repertoires from over 5 Graves' hyperthyroidism patients. Once sampling was done, hyperthyroidism patients were given methimazole at a starting dose of 30 mg daily, whereas ophthalmopathy patients were given high-dose intravenous methylprednisolone. A second multiplex PCR round built the libraries, followed by size selection and purification. Sequencing of the libraries was done on an Illumina HiSeq2000 using paired-end 100 bp reads. SOAPnuke was used to process the raw data, throwing out any read that contained adapters or uncalled bases, had a mean Phred below 15, or lacked an exact constant-primer or identifier match. High-quality paired reads were merged using COPE v1.2.5, and each unique nucleotide sequence was defined as a clonotype. MiTCR v1.1 was used to align the clonotypes against IMGT TRBV, TRBD and TRBJ reference segments. The analysis was restricted to V-J combinations with a frequency above 0.0001, which together covered around 99% of the repertoires. The TCS score was defined as the ratio of F50 (clonal expansion) to E x V (chaos), calculated using BLOSUM62-based TCRdist between CDR3 peptides within each V-J. Welch's t-statistics and random forest reduced fewer than 600 V-J features to 13, which were used in a naive Bayes classifier (R e1071). Sample size was not statistically predetermined, and investigators were not blinded to group allocation. The paper reports TCR Vbeta CDR3 sequencing of 135 peripheral blood samples: approximately 41 ophthalmopathy, some 80 hyperthyroidism and around 17 progressor patients.

The TCR was taken from a man aged 40-49 years with Graves disease. Donor details come from another sample of the same person, matched by shared clones. The source was peripheral blood mononuclear cells (PBMCs), collected at new diagnosis, from a patient treated with antithyroid drugs. The chain is encoded by TRBV12-3 or TRBV12-4 joined to TRBJ1-1; 7 bases in the junction line up with TRBD1. The CDR3 in this case is CASRGQKNTEAFF. The DNA sequence is given as TGTGCCAGCAGGGGACAGAAGAACACTGAAGCTTTCTTT.